These T cell receptor beta chains were read from a single sample in a study of blood T cell repertoires in COVID-19. Assay: immunoSEQ multiplex PCR; the TCRdb copy retains only in-frame clones and omits some. This table has about 160,000 clones, more than 65% appearing once. The sample taken for sequencing was PBMCs or T cells enriched from blood (not recorded which). These TCRs come from a woman aged 40 to 49 with acute COVID-19. CDR3s include the opening cysteine and the closing phenylalanine or tryptophan. Each record gives: J gene, V gene, clone size, CDR3 length, D gene, CDR3 protein, CDR3 DNA. D genes are given only for firm matches. A row's size may be missing; if present it is once, few, many or a size class.

j_call: TRBJ2-1
v_call: TRBV6-6
clone_size: .
cdr3_length: 13
d_call: .
cdr3_aa: CASITDQGLEQFF
cdr3_nt: TGTGCCAGCATCACGGATCAGGGTCTCGAGCAGTTCTTC

j_call: TRBJ2-6
v_call: TRBV5-1
clone_size: once
cdr3_length: 17
d_call: TRBD1
cdr3_aa: CASRPGTGVYGANVLTF
cdr3_nt: TGCGCCAGCAGACCCGGGACAGGGGTATATGGGGCCAACGTCCTGACTTTC

j_call: TRBJ1-1
v_call: TRBV10-3
clone_size: .
cdr3_length: 13
d_call: TRBD1
cdr3_aa: CAISEGRQGAAFF
cdr3_nt: TGTGCCATCAGTGAAGGGCGACAGGGGGCTGCTTTCTTT

j_call: TRBJ2-2
v_call: TRBV6-1
clone_size: .
cdr3_length: 17
d_call: .
cdr3_aa: CASSGDGRITNTGELFF
cdr3_nt: TGTGCCAGCAGTGGGGATGGGAGAATAACGAACACCGGGGAGCTGTTTTTT

j_call: TRBJ2-5
v_call: TRBV3-1/TRBV3-2
clone_size: .
cdr3_length: 17
d_call: .
cdr3_aa: CASSQERVGELWETQYF
cdr3_nt: TGTGCCAGCAGCCAAGAGAGAGTAGGGGAACTTTGGGAGACCCAGTACTTC

j_call: TRBJ2-1
v_call: TRBV15
clone_size: .
cdr3_length: 16
d_call: .
cdr3_aa: CATSSHGRRIYNEQFF
cdr3_nt: TGTGCCACCAGCAGCCACGGAAGGAGGATCTACAATGAGCAGTTCTTC

j_call: TRBJ2-7
v_call: TRBV29-1
clone_size: .
cdr3_length: 16
d_call: TRBD2
cdr3_aa: CSVGTSGRLGSYEQYF
cdr3_nt: TGCAGCGTGGGGACTAGCGGGAGGTTGGGATCCTACGAGCAGTACTTC

j_call: TRBJ2-5
v_call: TRBV20-1
clone_size: .
cdr3_length: 10
d_call: .
cdr3_aa: CSASLETQYF
cdr3_nt: TGCAGTGCTAGTCTCGAGACCCAGTACTTC

j_call: TRBJ1-1
v_call: TRBV19
clone_size: .
cdr3_length: 15
d_call: TRBD1
cdr3_aa: CASTLGGGVNTEAFF
cdr3_nt: TGTGCCAGTACCTTAGGGGGCGGAGTGAACACTGAAGCTTTCTTT

j_call: TRBJ2-7
v_call: TRBV2
clone_size: .
cdr3_length: 15
d_call: TRBD2
cdr3_aa: CASSGGGMETYEQYF
cdr3_nt: TGTGCCAGCAGTGGGGGGGGGATGGAGACCTACGAGCAGTACTTC

j_call: TRBJ1-1
v_call: TRBV7-9
clone_size: .
cdr3_length: 14
d_call: TRBD1
cdr3_aa: CASSLTGIYTEAFF
cdr3_nt: TGTGCCAGCAGCCTGACAGGGATTTACACTGAAGCTTTCTTT

j_call: TRBJ1-2
v_call: TRBV19
clone_size: .
cdr3_length: 11
d_call: .
cdr3_aa: CASSIKSGYTF
cdr3_nt: TGTGCCAGTAGTATTAAGAGTGGCTACACCTTC

j_call: TRBJ2-1
v_call: TRBV4-2
clone_size: .
cdr3_length: 16
d_call: TRBD2
cdr3_aa: CASSQVTSGNGNEQFF
cdr3_nt: TGTGCCAGCAGCCAAGTGACTAGCGGAAATGGGAATGAGCAGTTCTTC

j_call: TRBJ2-5
v_call: TRBV18
clone_size: .
cdr3_length: 17
d_call: TRBD1
cdr3_aa: CASSPPPTGGVKETQYF
cdr3_nt: TGTGCCAGCTCACCACCGCCTACAGGGGGAGTGAAAGAGACCCAGTACTTC

j_call: TRBJ2-1
v_call: TRBV18
clone_size: .
cdr3_length: 11
d_call: .
cdr3_aa: CASSRASEQFF
cdr3_nt: TGTGCCAGCTCACGCGCCTCGGAGCAGTTCTTC

j_call: TRBJ1-1
v_call: TRBV18
clone_size: .
cdr3_length: 13
d_call: .
cdr3_aa: CASSPYGLTEAFF
cdr3_nt: TGTGCCAGCTCACCATACGGACTTACCGAAGCTTTCTTT

j_call: TRBJ1-5
v_call: TRBV11-2
clone_size: .
cdr3_length: 16
d_call: TRBD1
cdr3_aa: CASSGGTGGANQPQHF
cdr3_nt: TGTGCCAGCAGCGGGGGGACAGGGGGCGCGAATCAGCCCCAGCATTTT

j_call: TRBJ2-1
v_call: TRBV28
clone_size: .
cdr3_length: 16
d_call: TRBD2
cdr3_aa: CASSLLVGGPGNEQFF
cdr3_nt: TGTGCCAGCAGTTTATTGGTGGGAGGGCCGGGCAATGAGCAGTTCTTC

j_call: TRBJ2-1
v_call: TRBV2
clone_size: .
cdr3_length: 15
d_call: .
cdr3_aa: CASSAQGPTYNEQFF
cdr3_nt: TGTGCCAGCAGCGCACAGGGCCCCACCTACAATGAGCAGTTCTTC

j_call: TRBJ1-2
v_call: TRBV9
clone_size: .
cdr3_length: 11
d_call: .
cdr3_aa: CASSGGSGYTF
cdr3_nt: TGTGCCAGCAGCGGAGGGTCTGGCTACACCTTC

j_call: TRBJ2-2
v_call: TRBV5-8
clone_size: many
cdr3_length: 15
d_call: TRBD1
cdr3_aa: CASAPGQGFTGELFF
cdr3_nt: TGTGCCAGCGCGCCGGGACAGGGATTCACCGGGGAGCTGTTTTTT

j_call: TRBJ1-2
v_call: TRBV3-1/TRBV3-2
clone_size: .
cdr3_length: 15
d_call: .
cdr3_aa: CASSPVRQANYGYTF
cdr3_nt: TGTGCCAGCAGCCCAGTACGACAGGCTAACTATGGCTACACCTTC

j_call: TRBJ2-6
v_call: TRBV9
clone_size: .
cdr3_length: 16
d_call: .
cdr3_aa: CASSVVAPSGANVLTF
cdr3_nt: TGTGCCAGCAGCGTAGTGGCACCCTCTGGGGCCAACGTCCTGACTTTC

j_call: TRBJ2-3
v_call: TRBV7-6
clone_size: .
cdr3_length: 21
d_call: TRBD2
cdr3_aa: CASSLAPPGLAVNPRADTQYF
cdr3_nt: TGTGCCAGCAGCTTAGCACCCCCGGGACTAGCGGTTAACCCAAGAGCAGATACGCAGTATTTT

j_call: TRBJ1-4
v_call: TRBV7-9
clone_size: once
cdr3_length: 14
d_call: .
cdr3_aa: CASSPSAPNEKLFF
cdr3_nt: TGTGCCAGCAGCCCCAGTGCTCCTAATGAAAAACTGTTTTTT

j_call: TRBJ2-1
v_call: TRBV2
clone_size: once
cdr3_length: 17
d_call: TRBD2
cdr3_aa: CASSEARGLAGYNEQFF
cdr3_nt: TGTGCCAGCAGTGAAGCGCGCGGGCTAGCGGGGTACAATGAGCAGTTCTTC

j_call: TRBJ1-1
v_call: TRBV19
clone_size: .
cdr3_length: 14
d_call: TRBD1
cdr3_aa: CASSAGGLNTEAFF
cdr3_nt: TGTGCCAGTAGTGCAGGGGGGCTGAACACTGAAGCTTTCTTT

j_call: TRBJ2-1
v_call: TRBV5-6
clone_size: .
cdr3_length: 15
d_call: .
cdr3_aa: CASSFRGVAYNEQFF
cdr3_nt: TGTGCCAGCAGCTTCCGAGGTGTCGCCTACAATGAGCAGTTCTTC

j_call: TRBJ2-1
v_call: TRBV7-2
clone_size: .
cdr3_length: 16
d_call: TRBD2
cdr3_aa: CASSLVRLAVYNEQFF
cdr3_nt: TGTGCCAGCAGCTTAGTAAGGCTAGCGGTTTACAATGAGCAGTTCTTC

j_call: TRBJ2-7
v_call: TRBV29-1
clone_size: .
cdr3_length: 13
d_call: TRBD2
cdr3_aa: CSVENSGSYEQYF
cdr3_nt: TGCAGCGTTGAGAATAGCGGGAGCTACGAGCAGTACTTC

j_call: TRBJ2-3
v_call: TRBV5-1
clone_size: once
cdr3_length: 14
d_call: TRBD1
cdr3_aa: CASSFSGQTDTQYF
cdr3_nt: TGCGCCAGCAGCTTTTCGGGACAGACAGATACGCAGTATTTT

j_call: TRBJ2-3
v_call: TRBV5-1
clone_size: .
cdr3_length: 16
d_call: TRBD2
cdr3_aa: CANTETGLETVMAQYF
cdr3_nt: TGCGCCAACACGGAGACGGGACTAGAAACGGTAATGGCGCAGTATTTT

j_call: TRBJ1-2
v_call: TRBV19
clone_size: .
cdr3_length: 14
d_call: TRBD1
cdr3_aa: CASSPDRGNYGYTF
cdr3_nt: TGTGCCAGTAGTCCCGACAGGGGGAACTATGGCTACACCTTC

j_call: TRBJ2-2
v_call: TRBV6-5
clone_size: once
cdr3_length: 14
d_call: .
cdr3_aa: CASSYSRFTGELFF
cdr3_nt: TGTGCCAGCAGTTACTCGAGGTTTACCGGGGAGCTGTTTTTT

j_call: TRBJ2-1
v_call: TRBV27
clone_size: .
cdr3_length: 15
d_call: TRBD1
cdr3_aa: CASRQPGQGGDEQFF
cdr3_nt: TGTGCCAGCAGGCAGCCGGGACAGGGGGGGGATGAGCAGTTCTTC

j_call: TRBJ1-6
v_call: TRBV19
clone_size: few
cdr3_length: 14
d_call: .
cdr3_aa: CASSMNRERSPLHF
cdr3_nt: TGTGCCAGTAGTATGAACAGGGAGCGTTCACCCCTCCACTTT

j_call: TRBJ2-1
v_call: TRBV5-6
clone_size: medium-sized
cdr3_length: 15
d_call: .
cdr3_aa: CASSLTQGFVGEQFF
cdr3_nt: TGTGCCAGCAGCTTAACCCAGGGGTTCGTTGGTGAGCAGTTCTTC

j_call: TRBJ2-3
v_call: TRBV7-9
clone_size: .
cdr3_length: 18
d_call: .
cdr3_aa: CASSLTGTGIRTTDTQYF
cdr3_nt: TGTGCCAGCAGCCTAACAGGGACCGGGATAAGGACCACAGATACGCAGTATTTT

j_call: TRBJ2-5
v_call: TRBV18
clone_size: .
cdr3_length: 13
d_call: .
cdr3_aa: CASSYSSQETQYF
cdr3_nt: TGTGCCAGCTCCTACAGCAGTCAAGAGACCCAGTACTTC

j_call: TRBJ1-1
v_call: TRBV3-1/TRBV3-2
clone_size: .
cdr3_length: 14
d_call: TRBD1
cdr3_aa: CASRSGQPNTEAFF
cdr3_nt: TGTGCCAGCAGGTCGGGACAGCCGAACACTGAAGCTTTCTTT

j_call: TRBJ1-2
v_call: TRBV12-5
clone_size: .
cdr3_length: 13
d_call: .
cdr3_aa: CASGLLGAGGYTF
cdr3_nt: TGTGCTAGTGGTTTGTTGGGGGCTGGTGGCTACACCTTC

j_call: TRBJ2-1
v_call: TRBV6-6
clone_size: .
cdr3_length: 14
d_call: TRBD2
cdr3_aa: CASSSGRAYNEQFF
cdr3_nt: TGTGCCAGCAGTTCCGGGAGGGCCTACAATGAGCAGTTCTTC

j_call: TRBJ2-5
v_call: TRBV6-5
clone_size: .
cdr3_length: 14
d_call: .
cdr3_aa: CASTRRVGQETQYF
cdr3_nt: TGTGCCAGCACCCGGAGGGTGGGCCAAGAGACCCAGTACTTC

j_call: TRBJ2-7
v_call: TRBV7-2
clone_size: .
cdr3_length: 14
d_call: .
cdr3_aa: CASSATIDTYEQYF
cdr3_nt: TGTGCCAGCAGCGCTACAATTGACACCTACGAGCAGTACTTC

j_call: TRBJ1-5
v_call: TRBV7-9
clone_size: .
cdr3_length: 15
d_call: TRBD1
cdr3_aa: CASSLSGQGGQPQHF
cdr3_nt: TGTGCCAGCAGCTTATCGGGACAGGGGGGTCAGCCCCAGCATTTT

j_call: TRBJ2-2
v_call: TRBV7-9
clone_size: once
cdr3_length: 15
d_call: .
cdr3_aa: CASSPRDREAGELFF
cdr3_nt: TGTGCCAGCAGCCCCCGAGACAGGGAGGCCGGGGAGCTGTTTTTT

j_call: TRBJ2-2
v_call: TRBV5-5
clone_size: few
cdr3_length: 14
d_call: TRBD1
cdr3_aa: CASSPGQGTGELFF
cdr3_nt: TGTGCCAGCAGCCCCGGACAGGGGACCGGGGAGCTGTTTTTT

j_call: TRBJ1-5
v_call: TRBV2
clone_size: .
cdr3_length: 16
d_call: .
cdr3_aa: CASSPLIAGEGQPQHF
cdr3_nt: TGTGCCAGCAGTCCACTCATAGCCGGGGAAGGTCAGCCCCAGCATTTT